These 5 T cell receptor beta chains share one sample of origin, sequenced in a study of T cells in Graves' hyperthyroidism and ophthalmopathy. From RNA transcripts, TCR beta CDR3 regions were amplified. During a first-round RT-PCR of the TCR CDR3, the HTBI primer set was used. Each CDR3 protein is one row after TCRdb ran MiXCR on the multiplex PCR reads. The data show around 600,000 distinct CDR3 sequences, roughly 14% seen once. Sequencing used blood. These TCRs come from a woman aged 25 to 45 with Graves' hyperthyroidism.

The V call is TRBV7-9, the J call TRBJ2-2; weak D call: TRBD1 (6 bases). The CDR3 has 15 residues. Germline V lookup: CDR1 SEHNR, CDR2 FQNEAQ (reference sequence). V lost 5 bases and J lost 1, with 11 bases in between. The CDR3 DNA reads TGTGCCAGCAGCGAGGGGGTCAAGAACACCGGGGAGCTGTTTTTT. Encoded protein: CASSEGVKNTGELFF.

Points on this clonotype: A read error may be the cause here, since a much bigger clone is one base away. The rearrangement links TRBV20-1 to TRBJ2-7; 10 nucleotides agree with TRBD2. The germline V gene encodes CDR1 DFQATT and CDR2 SNEGSKA (reference sequence). V gave up 3 bases and J gave up 2 bases; unmatched junction bases: 7. CDR3 length: 15 amino acids. CDR3 nucleotides: TGCAGTGCTAGTTCGTCACTAGCGGGGACCTACGAGCAGTACTTC. It yields the protein CSASSSLAGTYEQYF.

This clonotype has a handful of counts. The V call is TRBV2, the J call TRBJ1-3; 9 nucleotides align to TRBD1. This CDR3 contains 16 residues. V was clipped by 7 bases and J by 1 base; unmatched bases: 8. Germline CDR1 is SNHLY and CDR2 is FYNNEI. The CDR3 is CASTTGQGVSGNTIYF. CDR3 nucleotide sequence: TGTGCCAGCACTACGGGACAGGGTGTTTCTGGAAACACCATATATTTT.

In this sample, this clonotype turned up many times. The rearrangement uses TRBV7-2 and TRBJ2-1; 9 bases map to TRBD2. The V gene's germline CDR1 is SGHTA and CDR2 FQGNSA. Trimming at V came to 2 bases and at J to 5 bases, leaving 10 bases not matched to a gene. The CDR3 runs to 17 residues. The CDR3 loop is CASSLSGRAGGHNEQFF. The CDR3 DNA is TGTGCCAGCAGCTTATCAGGCCGAGCGGGAGGCCACAATGAGCAGTTCTTC. Drawing the rest from reference TRBV7-2 and TRBJ2-1, the complete variable domain is GAGVSQSPSNKVTEKGKDVELRCDPISGHTALYWYRQSLGQGLEFLIYFQGNSAPDKSGLPSDRFSAERTGGSVSTLTIQRTQQEDSAVYLCASSLSGRAGGHNEQFFGPGTRLTVL.

The table lists this clonotype with a few counts. This chain uses TRBV20-1 with TRBJ1-5; 11 bases agree with TRBD1. The CDR3 totals 16 residues. The V gene end was trimmed by 2 bases and the J gene end by 4 bases; junction bases not matched to a gene: 7. The V gene's germline CDR1 is DFQATT and CDR2 SNEGSKA (reference sequence). The CDR3 DNA follows: TGCAGTGCTAGATTTCCCGGGACAGGGGGGAATCAGCCCCAGCATTTT. This encodes CSARFPGTGGNQPQHF.